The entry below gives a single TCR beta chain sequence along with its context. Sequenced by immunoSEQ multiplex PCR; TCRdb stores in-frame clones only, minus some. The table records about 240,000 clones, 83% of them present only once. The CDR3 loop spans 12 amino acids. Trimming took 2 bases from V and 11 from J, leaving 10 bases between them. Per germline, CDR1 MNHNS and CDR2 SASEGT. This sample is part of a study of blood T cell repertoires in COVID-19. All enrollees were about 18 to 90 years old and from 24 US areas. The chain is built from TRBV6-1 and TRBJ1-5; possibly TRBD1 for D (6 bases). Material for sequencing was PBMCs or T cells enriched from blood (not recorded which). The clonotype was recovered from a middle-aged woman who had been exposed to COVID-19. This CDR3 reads CASSERQEAQHF. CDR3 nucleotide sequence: TGTGCCAGCAGTGAAAGACAGGAAGCCCAGCATTTT.